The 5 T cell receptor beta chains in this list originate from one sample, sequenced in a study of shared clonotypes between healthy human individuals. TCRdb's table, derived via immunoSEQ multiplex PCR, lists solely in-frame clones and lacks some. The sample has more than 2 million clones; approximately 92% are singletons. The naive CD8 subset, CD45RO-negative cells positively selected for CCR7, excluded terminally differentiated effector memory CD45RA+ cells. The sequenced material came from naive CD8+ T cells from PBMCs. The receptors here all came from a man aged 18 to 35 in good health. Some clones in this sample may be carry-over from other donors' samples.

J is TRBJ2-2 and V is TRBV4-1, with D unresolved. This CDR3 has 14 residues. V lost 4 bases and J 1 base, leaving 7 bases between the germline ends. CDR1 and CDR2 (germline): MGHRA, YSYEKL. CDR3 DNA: TGCGCCAGCAGCCTGGACGTGAACACCGGGGAGCTGTTTTTT. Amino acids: CASSLDVNTGELFF.

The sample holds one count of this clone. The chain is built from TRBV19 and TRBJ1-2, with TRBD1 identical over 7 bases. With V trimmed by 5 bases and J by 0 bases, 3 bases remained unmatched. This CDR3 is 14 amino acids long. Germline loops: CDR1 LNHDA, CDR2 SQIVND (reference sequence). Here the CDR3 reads CASSSTGPNYGYTF. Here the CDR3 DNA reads TGTGCCAGTAGTTCGACAGGGCCTAACTATGGCTACACCTTC.

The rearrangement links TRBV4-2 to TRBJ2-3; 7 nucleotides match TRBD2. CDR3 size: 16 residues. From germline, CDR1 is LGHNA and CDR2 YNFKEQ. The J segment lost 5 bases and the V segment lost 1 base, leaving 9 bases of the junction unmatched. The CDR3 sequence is CASSQVGAGILDTQYF. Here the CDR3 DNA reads TGTGCCAGCAGCCAAGTCGGAGCGGGAATTTTAGATACGCAGTATTTT.

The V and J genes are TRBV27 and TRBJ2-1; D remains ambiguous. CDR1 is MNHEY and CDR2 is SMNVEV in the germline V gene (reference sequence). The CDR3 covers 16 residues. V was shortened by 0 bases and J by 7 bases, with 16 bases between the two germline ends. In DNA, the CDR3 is TGTGCCAGCAGTTTATCCCTTGGCGAGTCTTATAATGAGCAGTTCTTC. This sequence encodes CASSLSLGESYNEQFF.

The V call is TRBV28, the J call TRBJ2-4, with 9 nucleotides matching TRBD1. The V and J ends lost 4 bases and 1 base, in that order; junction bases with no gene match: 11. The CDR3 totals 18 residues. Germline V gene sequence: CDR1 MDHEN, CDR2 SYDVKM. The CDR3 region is CASSSAYRTGAAKNIQYF. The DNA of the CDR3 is TGTGCCAGCAGTTCCGCCTATCGGACAGGGGCGGCCAAAAACATTCAGTACTTC.